The rows below give T cell receptor beta chains drawn from one sample of a study of control samples from healthy donors and cancer patients. Assay used: immunoSEQ multiplex PCR; TCRdb lists only in-frame clones, some missing. The repertoire holds about 92,000 clones, with roughly four fifths as singletons. The sequenced sample was blood. The source is a woman in her fifties or sixties in good health. CDR3s include the opening cysteine and the closing phenylalanine or tryptophan. A D gene is named only where the DNA matches it firmly. Clone size appears in some rows only: once, few, many, or a class for an expanded clone.

abundance: .; d_gene: .; v_gene: TRBV11-2; j_gene: TRBJ2-3; CDR3aa: CASSLGVPTDTQYF; CDR3nt: TGTGCCAGCAGCTTAGGGGTTCCCACAGATACGCAGTATTTT
abundance: .; d_gene: .; v_gene: TRBV10-3; j_gene: TRBJ1-1; CDR3aa: CAIKMDSLNTEAFF; CDR3nt: TGTGCCATCAAGATGGACAGCTTGAACACTGAAGCTTTCTTT
abundance: few; d_gene: TRBD2; v_gene: TRBV28; j_gene: TRBJ2-7; CDR3aa: CASSSSAGDEQYF; CDR3nt: TGTGCCAGCAGTTCTTCAGCGGGAGACGAGCAGTACTTC
abundance: .; d_gene: .; v_gene: TRBV5-6; j_gene: TRBJ1-2; CDR3aa: CASSLGGLYGYTF; CDR3nt: TGTGCCAGCAGCTTGGGGGGCCTCTATGGCTACACCTTC
abundance: .; d_gene: .; v_gene: TRBV6-1; j_gene: TRBJ1-2; CDR3aa: CASSEASWRGNTF; CDR3nt: TGTGCCAGCAGTGAAGCTTCTTGGCGGGGGAACACCTTC
abundance: .; d_gene: .; v_gene: TRBV29-1; j_gene: TRBJ1-2; CDR3aa: CSVLQGSYGYTF; CDR3nt: TGCAGCGTGTTACAGGGATCCTATGGCTACACCTTC
abundance: .; d_gene: .; v_gene: TRBV7-9; j_gene: TRBJ1-6; CDR3aa: CASSLGRTANNSPLHF; CDR3nt: TGTGCCAGCAGCTTAGGCCGGACAGCTAATAATTCACCCCTCCACTTT
abundance: .; d_gene: TRBD2; v_gene: TRBV20-1; j_gene: TRBJ2-7; CDR3aa: CSARDLAGEFF; CDR3nt: TGCAGTGCTAGAGATTTAGCGGGAGAGTTCTTC
abundance: .; d_gene: TRBD1; v_gene: TRBV6-5; j_gene: TRBJ2-2; CDR3aa: CASRETGIGELFF; CDR3nt: TGTGCCAGCAGGGAGACAGGGATCGGGGAGCTGTTTTTT
abundance: .; d_gene: .; v_gene: TRBV19; j_gene: TRBJ2-7; CDR3aa: CASSIIWTGYEQYF; CDR3nt: TGTGCCAGTAGTATAATCTGGACGGGCTACGAGCAGTACTTC
abundance: .; d_gene: .; v_gene: TRBV18; j_gene: TRBJ2-3; CDR3aa: CASSLRESTDTQYF; CDR3nt: TGTGCCAGCTCCCTTCGGGAATCAACAGATACGCAGTATTTT
abundance: .; d_gene: .; v_gene: TRBV5-1; j_gene: TRBJ1-1; CDR3aa: CASSWGGSTEAFF; CDR3nt: TGCGCCAGCAGCTGGGGAGGGAGCACTGAAGCTTTCTTT
abundance: .; d_gene: TRBD2; v_gene: TRBV19; j_gene: TRBJ2-1; CDR3aa: CASSLTSGREPYNEQFF; CDR3nt: TGTGCCAGTAGCCTGACTAGCGGGAGGGAACCCTACAATGAGCAGTTCTTC
abundance: few; d_gene: .; v_gene: TRBV24-1; j_gene: TRBJ2-1; CDR3aa: CATSEERLVRPYEQFF; CDR3nt: TGTGCCACCAGTGAAGAAAGGTTAGTTCGTCCCTATGAGCAGTTCTTC
abundance: .; d_gene: TRBD1; v_gene: TRBV27; j_gene: TRBJ2-7; CDR3aa: CASRPTGVVYEQYF; CDR3nt: TGTGCCAGCAGGCCGACAGGGGTCGTATACGAGCAGTACTTC
abundance: .; d_gene: TRBD1; v_gene: TRBV4-3; j_gene: TRBJ1-2; CDR3aa: CASSQGTGYGYTF; CDR3nt: TGCGCCAGCAGCCAAGGGACAGGTTATGGCTACACCTTC
abundance: once; d_gene: .; v_gene: TRBV7-9; j_gene: TRBJ2-5; CDR3aa: CASSLGLQETQYF; CDR3nt: TGTGCCAGCAGCTTAGGCCTCCAAGAGACCCAGTACTTC
abundance: .; d_gene: TRBD1; v_gene: TRBV19; j_gene: TRBJ1-1; CDR3aa: CASSLGGWVNTEAFF; CDR3nt: TGTGCCAGTAGTCTAGGGGGCTGGGTGAACACTGAAGCTTTCTTT
abundance: .; d_gene: .; v_gene: TRBV28; j_gene: TRBJ2-1; CDR3aa: CASSSSPRLNEQFF; CDR3nt: TGTGCCAGCAGTTCCTCCCCCCGACTCAATGAGCAGTTCTTC
abundance: .; d_gene: .; v_gene: TRBV6-5; j_gene: TRBJ2-3; CDR3aa: CASSYGGSLRDTQYF; CDR3nt: TGTGCCAGCAGTTACGGGGGTTCGCTTAGGGATACGCAGTATTTT
abundance: .; d_gene: .; v_gene: TRBV28; j_gene: TRBJ2-7; CDR3aa: CASNRRRPYEQYF; CDR3nt: TGTGCCAGCAACCGACGGAGGCCCTACGAGCAGTACTTC
abundance: .; d_gene: TRBD1; v_gene: TRBV27; j_gene: TRBJ2-7; CDR3aa: CASSLTRQGSHEQYF; CDR3nt: TGTGCCAGCAGTCTAACGCGACAGGGATCTCACGAGCAGTACTTC
abundance: .; d_gene: .; v_gene: TRBV6-5; j_gene: TRBJ2-3; CDR3aa: CASRRTAPDTQYF; CDR3nt: TGTGCCAGCAGACGGACTGCGCCAGATACGCAGTATTTT
abundance: .; d_gene: TRBD1; v_gene: TRBV7-8; j_gene: TRBJ2-3; CDR3aa: CASSRAGTATDTQYF; CDR3nt: TGTGCCAGCAGCCGAGCCGGGACAGCAACAGATACGCAGTATTTT
abundance: .; d_gene: TRBD2; v_gene: TRBV28; j_gene: TRBJ2-7; CDR3aa: CASSLGTGTSLLEQYF; CDR3nt: TGTGCCAGCAGTTTAGGAACCGGGACTAGTCTCCTCGAGCAGTACTTC
abundance: .; d_gene: .; v_gene: TRBV15; j_gene: TRBJ1-5; CDR3aa: CATRFDPNQPQHF; CDR3nt: TGTGCCACCAGATTTGATCCCAATCAGCCCCAGCATTTT
abundance: .; d_gene: .; v_gene: TRBV18; j_gene: TRBJ2-5; CDR3aa: CASSSTQETQYF; CDR3nt: TGTGCCAGCTCATCGACTCAAGAGACCCAGTACTTC
abundance: .; d_gene: TRBD1; v_gene: TRBV10-3; j_gene: TRBJ2-1; CDR3aa: CAISESRQGRNEQFF; CDR3nt: TGTGCCATCAGTGAGTCTAGACAGGGGAGGAATGAGCAGTTCTTC
abundance: .; d_gene: .; v_gene: TRBV6-5; j_gene: TRBJ2-7; CDR3aa: CASREGTAAYEQYF; CDR3nt: TGTGCCAGCAGAGAGGGTACGGCAGCCTACGAGCAGTACTTC
abundance: .; d_gene: TRBD1; v_gene: TRBV4-1; j_gene: TRBJ1-2; CDR3aa: CASSQALQGYYGYTF; CDR3nt: TGCGCCAGCAGCCAGGCCTTACAGGGGTACTATGGCTACACCTTC
abundance: .; d_gene: .; v_gene: TRBV11-2; j_gene: TRBJ2-7; CDR3aa: CASSVSGEQYF; CDR3nt: TGTGCCAGCAGCGTGAGCGGTGAGCAGTACTTC
abundance: .; d_gene: .; v_gene: TRBV3-1/TRBV3-2; j_gene: TRBJ2-3; CDR3aa: CASSQGADTQYF; CDR3nt: TGTGCCAGCAGCCAAGGAGCAGATACGCAGTATTTT
abundance: .; d_gene: .; v_gene: TRBV7-7; j_gene: TRBJ2-1; CDR3aa: CASSPTSTGYNEQFF; CDR3nt: TGTGCTAGCAGCCCGACTAGTACGGGCTACAATGAGCAGTTCTTC
abundance: .; d_gene: TRBD1; v_gene: TRBV5-6; j_gene: TRBJ2-1; CDR3aa: CASSTPGQGASEQFF; CDR3nt: TGTGCCAGCAGTACCCCGGGACAGGGGGCGAGTGAGCAGTTCTTC
abundance: .; d_gene: .; v_gene: TRBV18; j_gene: TRBJ1-5; CDR3aa: CASSRDISNQPQHF; CDR3nt: TGTGCCAGCTCAAGGGACATTAGCAATCAGCCCCAGCATTTT
abundance: few; d_gene: TRBD1; v_gene: TRBV23-1; j_gene: TRBJ1-5; CDR3aa: CASSLTPGQWDQPQHF; CDR3nt: TGCGCCAGCAGTTTAACCCCGGGACAGTGGGATCAGCCCCAGCATTTT
abundance: .; d_gene: .; v_gene: TRBV24-1; j_gene: TRBJ2-5; CDR3aa: CATSGDRDDQETQYF; CDR3nt: TGTGCCACCAGTGGCGATAGGGACGACCAAGAGACCCAGTACTTC
abundance: .; d_gene: .; v_gene: TRBV4-2; j_gene: TRBJ1-1; CDR3aa: CASSQVTGRNTEAFF; CDR3nt: TGTGCCAGCAGCCAAGTAACAGGGAGGAACACTGAAGCTTTCTTT
abundance: .; d_gene: .; v_gene: TRBV20-1; j_gene: TRBJ2-3; CDR3aa: CSVGVTDTQYF; CDR3nt: TGCAGTGTTGGGGTCACAGATACGCAGTATTTT
abundance: once; d_gene: TRBD2; v_gene: TRBV6-5; j_gene: TRBJ2-7; CDR3aa: CASTSTSSSYEQYF; CDR3nt: TGTGCCAGCACCTCGACTAGCTCCTCCTACGAGCAGTACTTC
abundance: .; d_gene: .; v_gene: TRBV19; j_gene: TRBJ1-2; CDR3aa: CASSILGTDYGYTF; CDR3nt: TGTGCCAGTAGTATTCTGGGGACGGACTATGGCTACACCTTC
abundance: once; d_gene: .; v_gene: TRBV28; j_gene: TRBJ1-1; CDR3aa: CASSVLNLEAFF; CDR3nt: TGTGCCAGCAGTGTTTTAAATTTGGAAGCTTTCTTT
abundance: once; d_gene: .; v_gene: TRBV5-5; j_gene: TRBJ1-6; CDR3aa: CASSLGGRIINSPLHF; CDR3nt: TGTGCCAGCAGCTTGGGGGGCCGTATAATTAATTCACCCCTCCACTTT
abundance: .; d_gene: TRBD2; v_gene: TRBV13; j_gene: TRBJ2-3; CDR3aa: CASRTSGSTDTQYF; CDR3nt: TGTGCCAGCAGAACTAGCGGAAGCACAGATACGCAGTATTTT
abundance: .; d_gene: TRBD2; v_gene: TRBV3-1/TRBV3-2; j_gene: TRBJ2-2; CDR3aa: CASSPLAGNTGELFF; CDR3nt: TGTGCCAGCAGCCCCCTAGCGGGGAACACCGGGGAGCTGTTTTTT
abundance: .; d_gene: .; v_gene: TRBV5-6; j_gene: TRBJ1-4; CDR3aa: CASSFKRTNEKLFF; CDR3nt: TGTGCCAGCAGCTTCAAGAGGACTAATGAAAAACTGTTTTTT
abundance: .; d_gene: TRBD2; v_gene: TRBV11-2; j_gene: TRBJ2-3; CDR3aa: CASSDLAGAGTDTQYF; CDR3nt: TGTGCCAGCAGCGACCTAGCGGGAGCCGGCACAGATACGCAGTATTTT
abundance: many; d_gene: TRBD1; v_gene: TRBV7-9; j_gene: TRBJ2-7; CDR3aa: CASSSGQGVTYEQYF; CDR3nt: TGTGCCAGCAGCTCCGGACAGGGGGTCACCTACGAGCAGTACTTC
abundance: .; d_gene: .; v_gene: TRBV18; j_gene: TRBJ2-7; CDR3aa: CASSPPSRGGEQYF; CDR3nt: TGTGCCAGCTCACCACCTTCAAGGGGAGGCGAGCAGTACTTC
abundance: .; d_gene: .; v_gene: TRBV19; j_gene: TRBJ1-4; CDR3aa: CASSMARERTNEKLFF; CDR3nt: TGTGCCAGTAGTATGGCCAGGGAAAGAACTAATGAAAAACTGTTTTTT
abundance: .; d_gene: TRBD1; v_gene: TRBV3-1/TRBV3-2; j_gene: TRBJ1-2; CDR3aa: CASSQDQGGGYGYTF; CDR3nt: TGTGCCAGCAGCCAAGATCAAGGGGGCGGCTATGGCTACACCTTC
abundance: few; d_gene: TRBD2; v_gene: TRBV9; j_gene: TRBJ2-3; CDR3aa: CASSGEGDTQYF; CDR3nt: TGTGCCAGCAGCGGGGAGGGAGATACGCAGTATTTT
abundance: .; d_gene: TRBD1; v_gene: TRBV6-1; j_gene: TRBJ1-6; CDR3aa: CASSERGQDNSPLHF; CDR3nt: TGTGCCAGCAGTGAAAGGGGGCAGGATAATTCACCCCTCCACTTT
abundance: .; d_gene: .; v_gene: TRBV3-1/TRBV3-2; j_gene: TRBJ1-2; CDR3aa: CASSQAVRGGYGYTF; CDR3nt: TGTGCCAGCAGCCAAGCGGTCAGGGGCGGCTATGGCTACACCTTC